This record concerns one T cell receptor beta chain sequence. Its antigen is not identified. The CDR3 is 18 amino acids. Trimming took off 1 base at V and 3 bases at J, with 22 bases between the two ends. Per germline, CDR1 MGHRA and CDR2 YSYEKL. At survey level, the immunoSEQ assay was run in its v3.0 version. TCRdb's copy holds only in-frame clones and misses some; the assay was immunoSEQ multiplex PCR. The table records 35,000 or so clones, 75% to 90% of them present only once. This record belongs to a study of long-term antiretroviral therapy in people with HIV. Study background: The oldest samples precede the 2015 immediate-ART recommendation by about a decade. Study-wide points: The data indicate that diversity increased after ART but remained below transplant donor controls. Clones expanded before ART dominated the repertoire at all time points.

This chain joins TRBV4-1 and TRBJ2-7; D may correspond to TRBD1 or TRBD2 (5 bases each). The clonotype comes from a young man with HIV. The material was unsorted PBMCs, obtained 2.2 years after starting antiretroviral therapy. CDR3 in DNA: TGCGCCAGCAGCCAAGTCCTAGGCCCCCGGGGCACAAGCTACGAGCAGTACTTC. The encoded protein is CASSQVLGPRGTSYEQYF.